A single sample gave rise to the 4 T cell receptor beta chains below, sequenced in a study of T cell responses to AZD1222 COVID-19 vaccine. Produced via immunoSEQ multiplex PCR; TCRdb's table is partial and in-frame only. The table records 99,000 or so clones, roughly 86% of them present only once. Sequenced material: peripheral blood, taken 28 days after the second dose of the MenACWY control vaccine. Receptor source: an adult who received the MenACWY meningococcal vaccine as a control.

The V call is TRBV11-2, the J call TRBJ2-1; TRBD1 matches at 7 bases. This CDR3 is built from 16 residues. Germline V gives CDR1 SGHAT, CDR2 FQNNGV. V gave up 5 bases and J gave up 3 bases; unmatched junction bases: 10. CDR3 sequence reads: CASSPQGVGRYNEQFF. For the CDR3, the DNA is TGTGCCAGCAGCCCCCAGGGGGTCGGTCGCTACAATGAGCAGTTCTTC.

The chain combines TRBV4-2 with TRBJ2-7; weak D call: TRBD2 (6 bases). Germline lookup yields CDR1 LGHNA and CDR2 YNFKEQ. Between the trimmed V and J ends, which lost 0 bases and 2 bases, there was a span of 8 bases. The CDR3 consists of 14 residues. The CDR3 reads CASSQERGPYEQYF. For the CDR3, the DNA is TGTGCCAGCAGCCAAGAGCGGGGTCCCTACGAGCAGTACTTC.

The rearrangement uses TRBV5-1 and TRBJ1-1; 7 bases align to TRBD1. CDR1 SGHRS and CDR2 YFSETQ come from the germline V gene. The J segment lost 0 bases and the V segment lost 0 bases, leaving 2 bases of the junction unmatched. This CDR3 comprises 15 residues. As DNA, the CDR3 is TGCGCCAGCAGCTTGGGACAGGGAATGAACACTGAAGCTTTCTTT. As protein: CASSLGQGMNTEAFF.

This clone has a single count. The V call is TRBV5-1, the J call TRBJ2-7; the D is unclear. In germline, CDR1 is SGHRS, CDR2 YFSETQ. This CDR3 comprises 14 residues. V was shortened by 0 bases and J by 1 base, with 8 bases between the two germline ends. CDR3 bases: TGCGCCAGCAGCTTGGATCCCAGTTCCTACGAGCAGTACTTC. This sequence encodes CASSLDPSSYEQYF.